This T cell receptor beta chain was captured by sequencing in a study of cytomegalovirus exposure and HLA in healthy donors. General study findings and limits: The study labeled under 200 TCR beta chains cytomegalovirus-associated.

With 6 bases clipped from V and 0 bases from J, the junction kept 6 bases outside the gene matches. CDR1 and CDR2 from the germline V gene are MNHEY and SMNVEV (reference sequence). The CDR3 covers 17 residues. A word on this clone: What it recognizes is unknown.

Sequencing used immunoSEQ multiplex PCR; TCRdb keeps in-frame clones, though not all of them. The repertoire holds under 400,000 clones, with around 90% as singletons. Sequencing was performed on PBMCs. This rearrangement joins TRBV27 to TRBJ1-6; the match to TRBD1 covers 9 bases. The TCR originated in a man aged 25 to 40 in good health and CMV-seronegative. The CDR3 spells CASSRDRESSYNSPLHF. CDR3 nucleotides: TGTGCCAGCAGCAGGGACAGGGAGAGCTCCTATAATTCACCCCTCCACTTT.